This is a list of T cell receptor beta chains from one sample in a study of blood T cell repertoires in COVID-19. The method was immunoSEQ multiplex PCR; TCRdb's version includes in-frame clones alone and lacks a portion of them. The table has around 230,000 clones, around 85% seen once. The specimen sequenced was peripheral blood. The receptors were gathered from an elderly woman with acute or convalescent COVID-19. CDR3s include the opening cysteine and the closing phenylalanine or tryptophan. The D gene is left open where the match is weak. Clone size appears in some rows only: once, few, many, or a class for an expanded clone.

CDR3 protein: CASSLGTGNYGYTF
CDR3 DNA: TGTGCCAGCAGCTTAGGAACAGGGAACTATGGCTACACCTTC
J gene: TRBJ1-2
clone size: .
D gene: .
V gene: TRBV7-2

CDR3 protein: CASSIPSGDTHEQFF
CDR3 DNA: TGTGCCAGTAGTATCCCTAGCGGGGACACGCATGAGCAGTTCTTC
J gene: TRBJ2-1
clone size: .
D gene: TRBD2
V gene: TRBV19

CDR3 protein: CASSEGGPYGYTF
CDR3 DNA: TGTGCCAGCAGTGAGGGGGGGCCCTATGGCTACACCTTC
J gene: TRBJ1-2
clone size: .
D gene: .
V gene: TRBV2

CDR3 protein: CASSNGQGSYNEQFF
CDR3 DNA: TGTGCCAGCAGCAACGGACAGGGTTCCTACAATGAGCAGTTCTTC
J gene: TRBJ2-1
clone size: .
D gene: TRBD1
V gene: TRBV9

CDR3 protein: CASSEGGGLWGYTF
CDR3 DNA: TGTGCCAGCAGTGAAGGCGGCGGATTGTGGGGCTACACCTTC
J gene: TRBJ1-2
clone size: .
D gene: .
V gene: TRBV6-1

CDR3 protein: CASTLTSGGARRNTGELFF
CDR3 DNA: TGCGCCAGCACTCTTACTAGCGGGGGGGCGCGTCGGAACACCGGGGAGCTGTTTTTT
J gene: TRBJ2-2
clone size: .
D gene: TRBD2
V gene: TRBV5-1

CDR3 protein: CASSMGTGAGGEQFF
CDR3 DNA: TGTGCCAGTAGTATGGGGACAGGGGCCGGGGGTGAGCAGTTCTTC
J gene: TRBJ2-1
clone size: once
D gene: TRBD1
V gene: TRBV19

CDR3 protein: CASSLEGFRGYTF
CDR3 DNA: TGTGCCAGCAGCTTAGAGGGGTTTCGCGGCTACACCTTC
J gene: TRBJ1-2
clone size: once
D gene: .
V gene: TRBV7-2

CDR3 protein: CASSFGGEQFF
CDR3 DNA: TGTGCCAGCAGCTTCGGGGGTGAGCAGTTCTTC
J gene: TRBJ2-1
clone size: .
D gene: .
V gene: TRBV12-3/TRBV12-4

CDR3 protein: CATSRDVQDRGYF
CDR3 DNA: TGTGCCACCAGCAGAGATGTCCAGGACAGGGGTTACTTC
J gene: TRBJ2-7
clone size: .
D gene: TRBD1
V gene: TRBV15

CDR3 protein: CASSSLTGSYTF
CDR3 DNA: TGTGCCAGCAGCTCCTTAACAGGGAGCTACACCTTC
J gene: TRBJ1-2
clone size: once
D gene: .
V gene: TRBV7-3

CDR3 protein: CASSIVLEPQHF
CDR3 DNA: TGTGCCAGTAGTATTGTACTGGAGCCCCAGCATTTT
J gene: TRBJ1-5
clone size: few
D gene: .
V gene: TRBV19

CDR3 protein: CASRSTGTGTDTQYF
CDR3 DNA: TGCGCCAGCAGGTCGACAGGGACCGGCACAGATACGCAGTATTTT
J gene: TRBJ2-3
clone size: once
D gene: TRBD1
V gene: TRBV5-1

CDR3 protein: CASSQGGWGGYTF
CDR3 DNA: TGTGCCAGCAGCCAAGGAGGGTGGGGTGGCTACACCTTC
J gene: TRBJ1-2
clone size: .
D gene: .
V gene: TRBV3-1/TRBV3-2

CDR3 protein: CATGQSSYEQYF
CDR3 DNA: TGTGCCACAGGACAGAGCTCCTACGAGCAGTACTTC
J gene: TRBJ2-7
clone size: .
D gene: .
V gene: TRBV2

CDR3 protein: CASSGRTSEETQYF
CDR3 DNA: TGTGCCAGCAGTGGCCGGACTAGCGAAGAGACCCAGTACTTC
J gene: TRBJ2-5
clone size: .
D gene: TRBD2
V gene: TRBV2

CDR3 protein: CASSYRGTDTQYF
CDR3 DNA: TGTGCCAGCAGTTACCGGGGCACAGATACGCAGTATTTT
J gene: TRBJ2-3
clone size: .
D gene: .
V gene: TRBV6-5

CDR3 protein: CASSPTKGNQPQHF
CDR3 DNA: TGTGCCAGTAGTCCAACTAAGGGGAATCAGCCCCAGCATTTT
J gene: TRBJ1-5
clone size: .
D gene: .
V gene: TRBV19

CDR3 protein: CASSFGREAEAFF
CDR3 DNA: TGCGCCAGCAGCTTCGGGAGGGAGGCTGAAGCTTTCTTT
J gene: TRBJ1-1
clone size: .
D gene: .
V gene: TRBV5-1

CDR3 protein: CASSLGHVETQYF
CDR3 DNA: TGCGCCAGCAGCTTGGGACACGTAGAGACCCAGTACTTC
J gene: TRBJ2-5
clone size: many
D gene: .
V gene: TRBV5-1

CDR3 protein: CASSLNQGVTGELFF
CDR3 DNA: TGTGCCAGCAGCTTAAACCAGGGGGTCACCGGGGAGCTGTTTTTT
J gene: TRBJ2-2
clone size: .
D gene: TRBD1
V gene: TRBV7-7

CDR3 protein: CSAQDRAGVYF
CDR3 DNA: TGCAGCGCTCAGGACAGGGCGGGGGTATATTTT
J gene: TRBJ1-3
clone size: .
D gene: TRBD1
V gene: TRBV29-1

CDR3 protein: CASSSETLETQYF
CDR3 DNA: TGTGCCAGTAGTAGTGAGACACTGGAGACCCAGTACTTC
J gene: TRBJ2-5
clone size: .
D gene: .
V gene: TRBV19

CDR3 protein: CASSYAGAPYTF
CDR3 DNA: TGTGCCAGCAGTTATGCGGGGGCTCCCTACACCTTC
J gene: TRBJ1-2
clone size: .
D gene: .
V gene: TRBV6-5

CDR3 protein: CASSQGRGPNTGELFF
CDR3 DNA: TGCGCCAGCAGCCAAGGCAGGGGCCCGAACACCGGGGAGCTGTTTTTT
J gene: TRBJ2-2
clone size: .
D gene: .
V gene: TRBV4-1

CDR3 protein: CASSLGEVNTEAFF
CDR3 DNA: TGCGCCAGCAGCTTGGGAGAAGTGAACACTGAAGCTTTCTTT
J gene: TRBJ1-1
clone size: .
D gene: .
V gene: TRBV5-1

CDR3 protein: CSVDLDRELHGYTF
CDR3 DNA: TGCAGCGTGGACCTAGACAGGGAATTACATGGCTACACCTTC
J gene: TRBJ1-2
clone size: once
D gene: TRBD1
V gene: TRBV29-1

CDR3 protein: CASSTQGTGNTIYF
CDR3 DNA: TGTGCCAGCAGTACTCAGGGTACTGGAAACACCATATATTTT
J gene: TRBJ1-3
clone size: once
D gene: .
V gene: TRBV6-5

CDR3 protein: CASSPLPGTGATPGYF
CDR3 DNA: TGTGCCAGCTCACCACTACCCGGGACAGGGGCCACCCCTGGGTACTTC
J gene: TRBJ2-7
clone size: .
D gene: TRBD1
V gene: TRBV18

CDR3 protein: CAWFLSLGDYTALRAFF
CDR3 DNA: TGTGCCTGGTTCCTCTCGTTGGGAGATTATACTGCCCTGCGGGCTTTCTTT
J gene: TRBJ1-1
clone size: .
D gene: .
V gene: TRBV30

CDR3 protein: CASSIGGPQVLNQPQHF
CDR3 DNA: TGTGCCAGTAGTATTGGGGGCCCTCAGGTCCTTAATCAGCCCCAGCATTTT
J gene: TRBJ1-5
clone size: few
D gene: .
V gene: TRBV19

CDR3 protein: CASSQEFRTSGRAQYF
CDR3 DNA: TGTGCCAGCAGCCAAGAGTTTCGGACTAGCGGAAGGGCCCAGTACTTC
J gene: TRBJ2-5
clone size: few
D gene: TRBD2
V gene: TRBV3-1/TRBV3-2

CDR3 protein: CASSYIRSGANVLTF
CDR3 DNA: TGTGCCAGCAGTTACATCCGCTCTGGGGCCAACGTCCTGACTTTC
J gene: TRBJ2-6
clone size: .
D gene: .
V gene: TRBV6-5

CDR3 protein: CASSEGGGGGKTQYF
CDR3 DNA: TGCGCCAGCAGTGAAGGCGGAGGGGGCGGAAAGACCCAGTACTTC
J gene: TRBJ2-5
clone size: .
D gene: .
V gene: TRBV10-2

CDR3 protein: CASSENRGPYEQYF
CDR3 DNA: TGCGCCAGCAGCGAGAACAGGGGCCCCTACGAGCAGTACTTC
J gene: TRBJ2-7
clone size: .
D gene: TRBD1
V gene: TRBV5-1

CDR3 protein: CASSMLGQPISYGYTF
CDR3 DNA: TGCGCCAGCAGCATGCTGGGACAACCGATTAGCTATGGCTACACCTTC
J gene: TRBJ1-2
clone size: once
D gene: .
V gene: TRBV5-1

CDR3 protein: CASSLVGTGALSYNSPLHF
CDR3 DNA: TGCGCCAGCAGCTTGGTAGGGACAGGGGCACTGTCCTATAATTCACCCCTCCACTTT
J gene: TRBJ1-6
clone size: once
D gene: TRBD1
V gene: TRBV5-1

CDR3 protein: CASSSTPGALPEQYF
CDR3 DNA: TGTGCCAGCAGCTCTACTCCAGGGGCGCTTCCCGAGCAGTACTTC
J gene: TRBJ2-7
clone size: few
D gene: .
V gene: TRBV11-2

CDR3 protein: CASSLSWEGGMNTEAFF
CDR3 DNA: TGTGCCAGCAGCTTGAGTTGGGAGGGCGGCATGAACACTGAAGCTTTCTTT
J gene: TRBJ1-1
clone size: .
D gene: .
V gene: TRBV5-6

CDR3 protein: CASSHDRGHRGYTF
CDR3 DNA: TGTGCCAGCAGCCACGACAGGGGGCATAGAGGCTACACCTTC
J gene: TRBJ1-2
clone size: .
D gene: TRBD1
V gene: TRBV7-9

CDR3 protein: CASEDGGANNNEQFF
CDR3 DNA: TGTGCCAGTGAGGACGGGGGGGCCAATAACAATGAGCAGTTCTTC
J gene: TRBJ2-1
clone size: .
D gene: TRBD2
V gene: TRBV19

CDR3 protein: CATSLNRRTNEKLFF
CDR3 DNA: TGTGCCACCAGCCTCAACAGGAGAACTAATGAAAAACTGTTTTTT
J gene: TRBJ1-4
clone size: .
D gene: .
V gene: TRBV15

CDR3 protein: CASPGLDHYEQYF
CDR3 DNA: TGTGCCAGCCCCGGACTGGACCACTACGAGCAGTACTTC
J gene: TRBJ2-7
clone size: .
D gene: .
V gene: TRBV7-6

CDR3 protein: CASSLGGGSEGYTF
CDR3 DNA: TGTGCCAGCAGCCTAGGGGGCGGTTCGGAGGGCTACACCTTC
J gene: TRBJ1-2
clone size: .
D gene: TRBD1
V gene: TRBV11-2

CDR3 protein: CAISESRSLNTEAFF
CDR3 DNA: TGTGCCATCAGTGAGTCGAGGTCCTTGAACACTGAAGCTTTCTTT
J gene: TRBJ1-1
clone size: few
D gene: .
V gene: TRBV10-3

CDR3 protein: CASSLNRGLWDTGELFF
CDR3 DNA: TGTGCCAGCAGCTTGAACAGGGGGCTTTGGGACACCGGGGAGCTGTTTTTT
J gene: TRBJ2-2
clone size: .
D gene: TRBD1
V gene: TRBV5-6

CDR3 protein: CASSQEGGDRGYQETQYF
CDR3 DNA: TGTGCCAGCAGCCAAGAAGGAGGGGACAGGGGATACCAAGAGACCCAGTACTTC
J gene: TRBJ2-5
clone size: once
D gene: TRBD1
V gene: TRBV4-2

CDR3 protein: CSVGTSGRGELFF
CDR3 DNA: TGCAGCGTCGGGACTAGCGGGAGGGGGGAGCTGTTTTTT
J gene: TRBJ2-2
clone size: .
D gene: TRBD2
V gene: TRBV29-1

CDR3 protein: CASGEGATNEKLFF
CDR3 DNA: TGTGCCTCGGGGGAGGGAGCAACTAATGAAAAACTGTTTTTT
J gene: TRBJ1-4
clone size: few
D gene: .
V gene: TRBV10-3

CDR3 protein: CASSPPLGRSGNTIYF
CDR3 DNA: TGTGCCAGCTCACCACCGCTAGGCCGCTCTGGAAACACCATATATTTT
J gene: TRBJ1-3
clone size: .
D gene: .
V gene: TRBV18

CDR3 protein: CASSQGGFNYGYTF
CDR3 DNA: TGTGCCAGCAGCCAAGGCGGCTTCAACTATGGCTACACCTTC
J gene: TRBJ1-2
clone size: .
D gene: .
V gene: TRBV4-2

CDR3 protein: CANPGQSSSQHF
CDR3 DNA: TGCGCCAACCCCGGACAGTCCTCGTCCCAGCATTTT
J gene: TRBJ1-5
clone size: .
D gene: .
V gene: TRBV5-1

CDR3 protein: CATSRIFSGANVLTF
CDR3 DNA: TGTGCCACCAGCAGAATCTTCTCTGGGGCCAACGTCCTGACTTTC
J gene: TRBJ2-6
clone size: .
D gene: .
V gene: TRBV15

CDR3 protein: CASSRENRVIAFF
CDR3 DNA: TGCGCCAGCAGCCGAGAGAACAGGGTGATTGCTTTCTTT
J gene: TRBJ1-1
clone size: .
D gene: .
V gene: TRBV5-1

CDR3 protein: CASTISGGAGYGYTF
CDR3 DNA: TGTGCCAGCACTATCTCTGGGGGCGCGGGCTATGGCTACACCTTC
J gene: TRBJ1-2
clone size: .
D gene: .
V gene: TRBV6-5

CDR3 protein: CASTRREGSRNNEQFF
CDR3 DNA: TGTGCCAGCACCCGCCGGGAGGGCAGTAGGAACAATGAGCAGTTCTTC
J gene: TRBJ2-1
clone size: few
D gene: TRBD2
V gene: TRBV6-6

CDR3 protein: CASSRGGQGTYEQYF
CDR3 DNA: TGTGCCAGCAGCAGAGGGGGACAGGGGACCTACGAGCAGTACTTC
J gene: TRBJ2-7
clone size: .
D gene: TRBD1
V gene: TRBV11-3